These T cell receptor beta chains were read from a single sample in a study of T cell responses to AZD1222 COVID-19 vaccine. Repertoires were generated with immunoSEQ multiplex PCR, while TCRdb's copy carries only in-frame clones and drops some. The sample lists fewer than 150,000 clones, approximately 89% seen once, with about 5% in the top ten. The starting material was peripheral blood, obtained on day 0 of AZD1222 vaccination. These receptors were taken from an adult in good health. Each CDR3 is given with its conserved first and last residue. Some rows mark clone size as missing; the rest say once, few, many or name a class of expanded clone.

V	size	CDR3
TRBV7-8	NA	CASSLVGRINEQFF
TRBV5-1	NA	CASSSDLWDTQYF
TRBV19	NA	CASSIGTGELFF
TRBV10-2	NA	CASSVRSGQGAYEQYF
TRBV7-9	NA	CASSLQTGPGNTIYF
TRBV12-3/TRBV12-4	NA	CASSFVSYEQYF
TRBV3-1/TRBV3-2	NA	CASSLAGNTEAFF
TRBV6-2/TRBV6-3	NA	CASSPGSHGYTF
TRBV27	NA	CASSLEGLNTEAFF
TRBV7-3	NA	CASSQSRQAGVTGELFF
TRBV7-9	NA	CASSLTGANYGYTF
TRBV15	NA	CATSRDPGGNQPQHF
TRBV7-9	NA	CASSLGGSGMNTEAFF
TRBV10-3	NA	CAISENSGGSETQYF
TRBV7-2	NA	CASSLYGRQGLNGYTF
TRBV6-5	NA	CASTEGGANTEAFF
TRBV3-1/TRBV3-2	once	CASSQASRGIGGYTF
TRBV6-5	NA	CASSYSMTGELFF
TRBV3-1/TRBV3-2	NA	CASSFLPQGSGELFF
TRBV19	NA	CASRPQTNTEAFF
TRBV5-4	few	CASSRQGAGETQYF
TRBV14	once	CASSQDIGQGNEKLFF
TRBV19	NA	CASSQLGHGYGYTF
TRBV5-1	once	CASSLFPYEQYF
TRBV5-4	NA	CASSLAGGARDTQYF
TRBV7-2	NA	CASSLDVGAGSNYGYTF